This T cell receptor (beta chain) comes out of a study of blood T cell repertoires in COVID-19. About the research overall: Material from acute and convalescent COVID-19 was sourced from the United States, Italy and Spain. T cells, B-cell-depleted T cells, or PBMCs provided the cDNA or gDNA that served as material.

The CDR3 spans 14 residues. V dropped 8 bases and J dropped 2 bases, with 15 bases sitting between them. Germline loops: CDR1 KGHSH, CDR2 LQKENI. In the authors' workflow: Reference gene primer amplification in the assay estimated nucleated cell counts. Produced via immunoSEQ multiplex PCR; TCRdb's table is partial and in-frame only. V, J and clone size are taken as reported in that table, and D and trimming were inferred from the DNA itself. The sample shows about 48,000 clones, roughly 80% of them seen only once. Material for sequencing was peripheral blood. The receptor's source is a man aged 40-55 years with acute or convalescent COVID-19. The chain recombines TRBV18 with TRBJ1-2; no clear D gene. CDR3 nucleotide sequence: TGTGCCAGCGCGGGAGAGTTGGGCAACTATGGCTACACCTTC. Its protein is CASAGELGNYGYTF.